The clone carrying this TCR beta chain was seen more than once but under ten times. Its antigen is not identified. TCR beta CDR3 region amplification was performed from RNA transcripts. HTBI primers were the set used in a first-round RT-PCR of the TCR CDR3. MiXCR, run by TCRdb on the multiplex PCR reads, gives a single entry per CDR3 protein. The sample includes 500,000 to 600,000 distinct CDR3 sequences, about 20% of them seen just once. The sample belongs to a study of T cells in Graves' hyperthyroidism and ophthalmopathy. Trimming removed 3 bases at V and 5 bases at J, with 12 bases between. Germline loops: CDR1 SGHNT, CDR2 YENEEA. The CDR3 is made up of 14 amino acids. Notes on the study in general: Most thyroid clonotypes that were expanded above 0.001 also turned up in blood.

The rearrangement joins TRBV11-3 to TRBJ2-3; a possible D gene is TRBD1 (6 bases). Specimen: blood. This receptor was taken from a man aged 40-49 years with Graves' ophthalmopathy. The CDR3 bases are TGTGCCAGCAGCTTGAACCAGGGGAAAGATACGCAGTATTTT. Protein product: CASSLNQGKDTQYF.